This section outlines one T cell receptor (beta chain) sequence together with its context. Many counts were recorded for this clonotype. Its target antigen remains unknown. Base qualities were left out, and no much larger clone turns up one base away. The CDR3 spans 12 residues, from the cysteine through the phenylalanine. Only the CDR3 region is kept as DNA, spanning 36 bases read in frame from base 1. CDR1 and CDR2 are read off the germline V gene as MGHDK and SYGVNS. A distance of 15 bases separates the germline ends of V and J, which lose 5 bases and 12 bases respectively. The data were obtained in a study of response to subunit inactivated influenza vaccine (dated by TCRdb to the late 2010s). The study in broad terms: Deep quantitative profiling of the T cell receptor repertoire was used in the study to follow responses to a trivalent subunit inactivated influenza vaccine.

Receptor libraries were prepared by RT-PCR. TCRdb lists the instrument as Illumina HiSeq 2500. TCRdb cleaned the public reads at Q25 with fastp, built clones with MiXCR and kept in-frame beta chains. All rows with the same CDR3 protein become a single entry with the most common DNA and genes. In all, the sample holds 600,000 to 850,000 distinct CDR3 sequences, and approximately 14% of those were seen once. 6% to 9.5% of the sample is taken by the ten largest. Study-wide findings and limitations: The authors proposed that each seasonal influenza vaccination may bring in only a limited number of new T cells.

The material sequenced was PBMCs from blood, taken less than 15 days before vaccination. The chain links TRBV25-1 with TRBJ2-3; 6 matching bases give a weak D call of TRBD2. The TCR comes from a man aged 45 to 65 who received an inactivated influenza vaccine. Donor details come from another sample of the same person, matched by shared clones. In nucleotides, the sequence is TGTGCCAGCAGTCGGGAGTTTTTCCCCCAGTATTTT. The resulting protein is CASSREFFPQYF.